What follows are 2 T cell receptor beta chains derived from one specimen sequenced in a study of blood T cell repertoires in COVID-19. The assay was immunoSEQ multiplex PCR, and TCRdb's table has in-frame clones only and misses some. The sample records more than 45,000 clones, 75% to 90% being singletons. The sample comprised peripheral blood. These receptors all stem from a man between 60 and 70 years old with acute or convalescent COVID-19.

CDR3 in amino acids: CASTLGSGTVSLTGNQPQHF. CDR3 coding DNA: TGTGCCAGCACCCTAGGGTCCGGGACAGTATCTTTGACGGGCAATCAGCCCCAGCATTTT. The chain combines TRBV28 with TRBJ1-5, with 7 bases lining up with TRBD1. Germline V CDR1 and CDR2: MDHEN, SYDVKM. V gave up 7 bases and J gave up 2 bases; unmatched junction bases: 23. This CDR3 is built from 20 residues.

The V call is TRBV5-1, the J call TRBJ2-7; the D gene is possibly TRBD1 (5 bases). The CDR3 has 13 residues. V dropped 2 bases and J dropped 7 bases, with 13 bases sitting between them. Germline V CDR1 and CDR2: SGHRS, YFSETQ. The CDR3: CASSFLRGEEQYF. The CDR3 DNA is TGCGCCAGCAGCTTCTTAAGGGGCGAGGAGCAGTACTTC.